This TCR beta chain was observed in a study of cytomegalovirus exposure and HLA in healthy donors. Findings and limits, study-wide: Sequencing likely generated an artifact that appeared as a cluster of highly shared sequence variants.

V gave up 4 bases and J gave up 6 bases; unmatched junction bases: 5. This CDR3 region has 13 residues. Per germline, CDR1 GTSNPN and CDR2 SVGIG (reference sequence). This clone was counted a single time. Its target is not known. The study ran its PCR with 60 Vbeta and 13 Jbeta primers. The data were produced by immunoSEQ multiplex PCR, yet TCRdb's version contains in-frame clones alone and is incomplete. This sample has 100,000 to 150,000 clones, with more than 80% found just once. The rearrangement links TRBV30 to TRBJ2-2; 7 bases fit TRBD2. Sequenced material: PBMCs. The clonotype comes from a man younger than 40 in good health and CMV-seronegative. DNA of the CDR3: TGTGCCTGGACCCCGGGGGGTGCCGGGGAGCTGTTTTTT. This codes for CAWTPGGAGELFF.